These T cell receptor beta chains were read from a single sample in a study of blood T cell repertoires in COVID-19. Generated by immunoSEQ multiplex PCR, the TCRdb table keeps only in-frame clones and is missing some. Found here are some 56,000 clones, approximately 80% of them singletons; the top ten hold roughly 11%. The sample consisted of peripheral blood. The receptor source for this set is a man older than 75 with COVID-19, enrolled during active disease. Each CDR3 is given with its conserved first and last residue. A D gene is named only where the DNA matches it firmly. Clone size is given for some rows only: seen once, a few or many times, or a class if the clone is expanded.

V gene: TRBV4-2
D gene: -
J gene: TRBJ1-6
clone size: -
CDR3 protein: CASSQAGRKGNSPLHF
CDR3 DNA: TGTGCCAGCAGCCAAGCCGGGAGAAAGGGTAATTCACCCCTCCACTTT

V gene: TRBV6-2/TRBV6-3
D gene: TRBD1
J gene: TRBJ2-2
clone size: -
CDR3 protein: CASSYGGQGRTGELFF
CDR3 DNA: TGTGCCAGCAGTTACGGGGGACAGGGAAGGACCGGGGAGCTGTTTTTT

V gene: TRBV5-6
D gene: TRBD2
J gene: TRBJ2-3
clone size: once
CDR3 protein: CASSLGVAGARDTQYF
CDR3 DNA: TGTGCCAGCAGCTTGGGAGTAGCGGGGGCCAGAGATACGCAGTATTTT

V gene: TRBV18
D gene: -
J gene: TRBJ1-2
clone size: once
CDR3 protein: CASSSGANYGYTF
CDR3 DNA: TGTGCCAGCTCGAGCGGGGCTAACTATGGCTACACCTTC

V gene: TRBV7-3
D gene: TRBD1
J gene: TRBJ1-1
clone size: -
CDR3 protein: CASSLGQGGQAFF
CDR3 DNA: TGTGCCAGCAGTTTGGGACAGGGAGGTCAAGCTTTCTTT

V gene: TRBV5-1
D gene: -
J gene: TRBJ2-5
clone size: -
CDR3 protein: CASSLGDSQETQYF
CDR3 DNA: TGCGCCAGCAGCTTGGGAGACAGCCAAGAGACCCAGTACTTC

V gene: TRBV7-2
D gene: TRBD1
J gene: TRBJ2-1
clone size: -
CDR3 protein: CASSLVETGYTYNEQFF
CDR3 DNA: TGTGCCAGCAGCTTAGTCGAGACAGGGTACACCTACAATGAGCAGTTCTTC

V gene: TRBV6-2/TRBV6-3
D gene: -
J gene: TRBJ1-2
clone size: -
CDR3 protein: CASSYSPVYGYTF
CDR3 DNA: TGTGCCAGCAGTTACTCTCCGGTCTATGGCTACACCTTC

V gene: TRBV7-8
D gene: TRBD2
J gene: TRBJ2-3
clone size: -
CDR3 protein: CASTHLAGGFDTQYF
CDR3 DNA: TGTGCCAGCACCCATCTGGCGGGGGGGTTTGATACGCAGTATTTT

V gene: TRBV11-2
D gene: -
J gene: TRBJ1-1
clone size: -
CDR3 protein: CASPDRLNTEAFF
CDR3 DNA: TGTGCCAGCCCTGACAGGCTGAACACTGAAGCTTTCTTT

V gene: TRBV10-1
D gene: TRBD1
J gene: TRBJ1-1
clone size: once
CDR3 protein: CASSESGRGPGTEAFF
CDR3 DNA: TGCGCCAGCAGTGAATCGGGCAGGGGGCCGGGGACTGAAGCTTTCTTT

V gene: TRBV6-2/TRBV6-3
D gene: -
J gene: TRBJ1-5
clone size: -
CDR3 protein: CASSYGGGRNQPQHF
CDR3 DNA: TGTGCCAGCAGTTACGGGGGGGGTCGCAATCAGCCCCAGCATTTT

V gene: TRBV9
D gene: -
J gene: TRBJ1-4
clone size: -
CDR3 protein: CASSGATNEKLFF
CDR3 DNA: TGTGCCAGCAGCGGCGCAACTAATGAAAAACTGTTTTTT

V gene: TRBV25-1
D gene: TRBD2
J gene: TRBJ2-3
clone size: once
CDR3 protein: CASGGELATDTQYF
CDR3 DNA: TGTGCCAGCGGGGGGGAGCTAGCCACAGATACGCAGTATTTT

V gene: TRBV2
D gene: -
J gene: TRBJ1-2
clone size: -
CDR3 protein: CASSRSNYGYTF
CDR3 DNA: TGTGCCAGCAGCCGCAGTAACTATGGCTACACCTTC

V gene: TRBV10-1
D gene: -
J gene: TRBJ2-1
clone size: -
CDR3 protein: CASSPDRSSYNEQFF
CDR3 DNA: TGCGCCAGCAGTCCGGACAGATCCTCCTACAATGAGCAGTTCTTC

V gene: TRBV25-1
D gene: -
J gene: TRBJ2-1
clone size: -
CDR3 protein: CASRPPGETRNEQFF
CDR3 DNA: TGTGCCAGCCGTCCACCGGGGGAGACGAGGAATGAGCAGTTCTTC

V gene: TRBV27
D gene: -
J gene: TRBJ2-3
clone size: -
CDR3 protein: CASSFKAGRASADTQYF
CDR3 DNA: TGTGCCAGCAGTTTCAAGGCAGGGCGCGCCTCTGCAGATACGCAGTATTTT

V gene: TRBV30
D gene: TRBD1
J gene: TRBJ1-4
clone size: few
CDR3 protein: CAWSAGQANEKLFF
CDR3 DNA: TGTGCCTGGAGTGCGGGACAGGCTAATGAAAAACTGTTTTTT

V gene: TRBV24-1
D gene: -
J gene: TRBJ2-2
clone size: -
CDR3 protein: CATSDGHGSGELFF
CDR3 DNA: TGTGCCACCAGTGATGGCCACGGGTCGGGGGAGCTGTTTTTT

V gene: TRBV11-3
D gene: -
J gene: TRBJ1-1
clone size: -
CDR3 protein: CASSTGGNTEAFF
CDR3 DNA: TGTGCCAGCAGCACCGGGGGGAACACTGAAGCTTTCTTT

V gene: TRBV7-9
D gene: -
J gene: TRBJ2-2
clone size: -
CDR3 protein: CASNLAGTGELFF
CDR3 DNA: TGTGCCAGCAATCTCGCGGGGACCGGGGAGCTGTTTTTT